The entry below describes one T cell receptor (beta chain). The data stem from a study of regulatory T cells in long-lasting Graves disease. In building TCR beta libraries, iRepertoire HTBI primers were used together with Arm-PCR of CDR3 regions. From the multiplex PCR reads, TCRdb called clonotypes with MiXCR, one entry per CDR3 protein. The profile shows roughly 610,000 distinct CDR3 sequences, roughly 16% of them singletons. The sample's time point: newly diagnosed GD, antithyroid drugs for less than 3 months. PBMC-derived RNA was used for the TCR library. These records were also assigned to another study, of T cells in Graves' hyperthyroidism and ophthalmopathy.

The sequence derives from a woman aged 25-40 years with Graves disease. The sequencing here drew on peripheral blood mononuclear cells (PBMCs), taken at new diagnosis, from a patient treated with antithyroid drugs.

CDR3 sequence reads: CAWSHRGMGWGTDTQYF. In DNA, the CDR3 is TGTGCCTGGAGCCATCGTGGTATGGGGTGGGGGACAGATACGCAGTATTTT. This chain links TRBV30 with TRBJ2-3; D may correspond to TRBD1 or TRBD2 (5 bases each). Germline values: CDR1 GTSNPN, CDR2 SVGIG (reference sequence). The CDR3 is 17 amino acids. The V gene lost 3 bases and the J gene lost 3 bases, with 22 bases spanning the gap.